This T cell receptor (beta chain) was documented in a study of tumor-infiltrating lymphocytes in primary liver carcinoma. The tissue used was unsorted bulk material of roughly 17-33 mg. RNA and DNA were co-extracted from it with the AllPrep DNA/RNA mini kit. Sampling targeted five separate regions of each tumor, which included the tumor centre. Germline V CDR1 and CDR2: MDHEN, SYDVKM. This CDR3 has 15 residues. Points from the study as a whole: Top-250-clone fractions were significantly higher in tumors than in blood (p = 0.039). Appearing in all five tumor regions was true of only about 7-24% of top clones.

Starting material of roughly 0.45 ug total RNA yielded TCR beta cDNA via a constant-region primer. Researchers made the TCR beta libraries by running three nested multiplex PCR rounds with slightly modified ARM-PCR. Running around 10 cycles apiece, the first two PCR rounds relied on TRBV1-TRBV30 forward primers together with a C-beta reverse primer. TCRdb reanalysed the multiplex PCR reads using MiXCR and keeps one entry per CDR3 protein. Here the sample spans about 25,000 distinct CDR3 sequences, more than 70% being singletons. With respect to this clonotype: Its antigen remains unidentified. At one end, the junction sequence differs from germline, possibly due to a read error.

The specimen was liver tumor tissue from sampling region 5. Indicated subset: tumor region T5, tumor centre. The chain is built from TRBV28 and TRBJ2-3; D call uncertain. The TCR comes from a woman aged 30 to 39 with primary liver carcinoma and hepatitis B virus infection. The CDR3 DNA reads as TGTACCAGCAGCTTGGTAGACACAAGCACAGATACGCAGTATTTT. Translated: CTSSLVDTSTDTQYF.